This T cell receptor beta chain was sequenced for a study of cytomegalovirus exposure and HLA in healthy donors. Study results and limitations: Among the sequence variants, a highly shared cluster was likely an artifact of sequencing. Some V segments, TRBV6-2 and TRBV6-3 among them, were indistinguishable and were therefore excluded.

V dropped 3 bases and J dropped 0 bases, with 8 bases sitting between them. The CDR3 has 14 amino acids. CDR1 is SGHNT and CDR2 is YYREEE in the germline V gene (reference sequence). A word on this clone: As yet, its antigen is unknown.

PCR employed 60 Vbeta and 13 Jbeta primers. The assay was immunoSEQ multiplex PCR, and TCRdb's table has in-frame clones only and misses some. The specimen's table records approximately 100,000 clones. Sequenced input: PBMCs. The sequence came from a man in his fifties in good health and CMV-seropositive. The chain has TRBV5-4 and TRBJ2-3, with TRBD2 as a possible D gene (5 bases). Written as DNA, the CDR3 is TGTGCCAGCAGCTCGGCGGGTAGCACAGATACGCAGTATTTT. It yields the protein CASSSAGSTDTQYF.